This TCR beta chain originates from a study of blood T cells in healthy people across ages. Next came a second PCR, run for about 7 to 11 cycles, which used a sample-barcoded 5' primer along with a J-beta primer mix. MiXCR, run by TCRdb on the 5' RACE reads, gives a single entry per CDR3 protein. The table includes about 690,000 distinct CDR3 sequences, around 38% detected once. Peripheral blood was drawn, about 10 milliliters per donor. At least 5.5 micrograms of total RNA were extracted per sample. The V and J ends lost 6 bases and 6 bases, in that order; junction bases with no gene match: 8. CDR3 length: 14 amino acids. Germline V gene sequence: CDR1 SGHTA, CDR2 FQGNSA. This clonotype was seen more than once but under ten times.

This clonotype was obtained from a man of 80 years or more in good health. The specimen sequenced was blood. The chain has TRBV7-2 and TRBJ2-1, with 7 nucleotides matching TRBD1. For the CDR3, the DNA is TGTGCCAGCAGAGACAGGGTCCCTCCCAATGAGCAGTTCTTC. It codes for CASRDRVPPNEQFF.